These 27 T cell receptor beta chains came from one sample sequenced in a study of cytomegalovirus exposure and HLA in healthy donors. Both 60 Vbeta primers and 13 Jbeta primers went into the PCR. Assay used: immunoSEQ multiplex PCR; TCRdb lists only in-frame clones, some missing. The sample includes about 120,000 clones, 65% to 80% of them seen just once. Sequencing was done on a sample of PBMCs. The receptors derive from a woman between 40 and 50 years old in good health and CMV-seropositive.

This chain connects TRBV19 to TRBJ2-1; 9 bases match TRBD2. The V gene end was trimmed by 1 base and the J gene end by 8 bases; junction bases not matched to a gene: 6. Per the germline V gene, CDR1 is LNHDA and CDR2 is SQIVND (reference sequence). The CDR3 extends over 15 amino acids. CDR3 nucleotides: TGTGCCAGTAGTATAGCGGGGACTAGCACGGATGAGCAGTTCTTC. It yields the protein CASSIAGTSTDEQFF.

The chain employs TRBV5-1 and TRBJ2-3; 7 bases map to TRBD1. The CDR3 has 14 residues. V shed 5 bases, J shed 5 bases, and the junction held 8 bases outside the gene matches. Germline lookup yields CDR1 SGHRS and CDR2 YFSETQ. CDR3 sequence (DNA): TGCGCCAGCAGGACCGACAGGGCGGGAGATACGCAGTATTTT. Translation gives CASRTDRAGDTQYF.

The chain employs TRBV27 and TRBJ2-3, with D perhaps TRBD2 (7 bases). V lost 3 bases, J lost 4 bases, and 14 bases lay in between. Germline V lookup: CDR1 MNHEY, CDR2 SMNVEV (reference sequence). CDR3 length: 15 residues. The chain's CDR3 is CASSFRGGGADTQYF. The CDR3 nucleotides are TGTGCCAGCAGTTTCAGGGGCGGGGGTGCAGATACGCAGTATTTT.

This chain connects TRBV5-6 to TRBJ1-2; D might be TRBD1 (6 bases). The CDR3 runs 13 residues. Germline V lookup: CDR1 SGHDT, CDR2 YYEEEE. V was cut by 4 bases and J by 4 bases, with 11 bases left in between. The CDR3 DNA is TGTGCCAGCAGCCTTGACAGGCCCTATGGCTACACCTTC. It is translated as CASSLDRPYGYTF.

This clone was seen more than once but under ten times. The V gene is TRBV29-1, the J gene TRBJ1-1; 7 bases line up with TRBD1. The V gene end was trimmed by 2 bases and the J gene end by 9 bases; junction bases not matched to a gene: 6. CDR1 is SQVTM and CDR2 is ANQGSEA in the germline V gene. CDR3 length: 12 residues. The CDR3 DNA follows: TGCAGCGTTGAAAGGACAGGCCGTAAAGCTTTCTTT. This gives the protein CSVERTGRKAFF.

This chain uses TRBV6-1 with TRBJ1-5; a weak D match, TRBD1 (6 bases). The V end lost 11 bases, the J end lost 5 bases, and 16 bases lay between the germline ends. The CDR3 is 13 amino acids. Germline CDR1 reads MNHNS; CDR2 reads SASEGT. The CDR3: CASGQGRHQPQHF. The DNA of the CDR3 is TGTGCCTCCGGGCAGGGGCGACATCAGCCCCAGCATTTT.

This clone was picked up one time. The rearrangement links TRBV5-8 to TRBJ2-7; 14 positions agree with TRBD2. Trimming at V came to 4 bases and at J to 2 bases, leaving 11 bases not matched to a gene. CDR1 and CDR2 from the germline V gene are SGHTS and YDEGEE. There are 18 residues in the CDR3. The CDR3 loop reads CASSPWGLAGEAPYEQYF. CDR3 bases: TGTGCCAGCAGCCCCTGGGGACTAGCGGGGGAGGCACCCTACGAGCAGTACTTC.

V is TRBV7-2 and J is TRBJ2-4, with 10 nucleotides matching TRBD2. Germline loops: CDR1 SGHTA, CDR2 FQGNSA. The CDR3 is made up of 17 amino acids. The junction had 9 bases not matched to a gene; V was cut back by 1 base and J by 6 bases. The CDR3 spells CASSLGLSGRLPNIQYF. The CDR3 nucleotides read TGTGCCAGCAGCTTAGGCCTTAGCGGGAGGCTCCCAAACATTCAGTACTTC.

This clone was recorded only once. This sequence joins TRBV20-1 and TRBJ1-2; maybe TRBD1 (5 bases). The ends were cut back, 1 base at V and 13 bases at J, with 13 bases in the middle. The CDR3 runs to 11 residues. Germline V gene lookup returns CDR1 DFQATT and CDR2 SNEGSKA (reference sequence). CDR3 nucleotide sequence: TGCAGTGCTAGAGCCCAGGGAATCACCACCTTC. The encoded protein is CSARAQGITTF.

Only a few counts were recorded for this clone. The chain carries TRBV9 and TRBJ1-1, with TRBD1 matching over 7 bases. V shed 0 bases and J 7 bases; nucleotides not matched to a gene: 0. CDR1 is SGDLS, CDR2 YYNGEE, per germline. The CDR3 has 12 residues. The CDR3 loop reads CASSVGDSEAFF. As DNA, the CDR3 is TGTGCCAGCAGCGTAGGGGACAGTGAAGCTTTCTTT. Full variable domain (missing parts from reference TRBV9 and TRBJ1-1): DSGVTQTPKHLITATGQRVTLRCSPRSGDLSVYWYQQSLDQGLQFLIQYYNGEERAKGNILERFSAQQFPDLHSELNLSSLELGDSALYFCASSVGDSEAFFGQGTRLTVV.

The CDR3 here is CATSRDAPQQGYGYTF. The CDR3 bases are TGTGCCACCAGCAGAGATGCCCCTCAACAGGGCTATGGCTACACCTTC. The chain joins TRBV15 to TRBJ1-2, with D tentatively TRBD1 (6 bases). This CDR3 is built from 16 residues. V lost 0 bases, J lost 4 bases, and 15 bases lay in between. Germline V gene sequence: CDR1 LNHNV, CDR2 YYDKDF (reference sequence).

This rearrangement joins TRBV6-1 to TRBJ1-5, with TRBD1 matching 7 bases. The V and J ends lost 1 base and 3 bases, in that order; junction bases with no gene match: 6. Per the germline V gene, CDR1 is MNHNS and CDR2 is SASEGT. The CDR3 loop spans 16 amino acids. The CDR3 sequence is CASSEGQGGTNQPQHF. For the CDR3, the DNA is TGTGCCAGCAGTGAAGGCCAGGGGGGTACCAATCAGCCCCAGCATTTT.

The genes are TRBV19 and TRBJ2-3, with 7 bases lining up with TRBD2. Trimming removed 5 bases from V and 3 bases from J; junction bases left unmatched: 8. This CDR3 region has 15 residues. CDR1 is LNHDA, CDR2 SQIVND, per germline (reference sequence). CDR3: CASSPIGTKTDTQYF. The CDR3 DNA is TGTGCCAGTAGTCCTATCGGGACTAAAACAGATACGCAGTATTTT. Based on the CDR3 plus reference TRBV19 and TRBJ2-3, the full variable domain is DGGITQSPKYLFRKEGQNVTLSCEQNLNHDAMYWYRQDPGQGLRLIYYSQIVNDFQKGDIAEGYSVSREKKESFPLTVTSAQKNPTAFYLCASSPIGTKTDTQYFGPGTRLTVL.

The chain carries TRBV29-1 and TRBJ1-1, with no clear D. The germline CDR1 and CDR2 sequences are SQVTM and ANQGSEA. This CDR3 is built from 13 residues. Deletions cut 3 bases from V and 5 bases from J, with 13 bases between. CDR3 bases: TGCAGCGTTGATAGAGGACTAAAAACTGAAGCTTTCTTT. Residues: CSVDRGLKTEAFF.

The J gene is TRBJ1-2, the V gene TRBV10-3; 7 bases map to TRBD1. Germline V gene lookup returns CDR1 ENHRY and CDR2 SYGVKD. The CDR3 has 13 amino acids. The junction had 5 bases not matched to a gene; V was cut back by 8 bases and J by 2 bases. CDR3 DNA: TGTGCCATCGGCGAGGGACAGAACTATGGCTACACCTTC. Protein sequence: CAIGEGQNYGYTF.

This rearrangement joins TRBV5-5 to TRBJ2-7; D not certain. Per germline, CDR1 SGHKS and CDR2 YYEKEE (reference sequence). This CDR3 region has 14 residues. V was pared by 0 bases and J by 0 bases, with 7 bases between. CDR3 region: CASSLGGSSYEQYF. The CDR3 DNA sequence: TGTGCCAGCAGCTTGGGAGGAAGCTCCTACGAGCAGTACTTC.

The V and J genes are TRBV5-6 and TRBJ1-4, with 8 nucleotides matching TRBD1. The CDR3 contains 16 residues. CDR1 and CDR2 from the germline V gene are SGHDT and YYEEEE. Germline trimming cut 3 bases from V and 5 bases from J; bases unmatched to any gene: 9. The CDR3 DNA sequence: TGTGCCAGCAGCTCTCTCCTGGGACAGGCGAATGAAAAACTGTTTTTT. It specifies CASSSLLGQANEKLFF.

To note about this clone: One junction end disagrees with the germline gene, perhaps due to a read error. Different DNA sequences within this sample yield the same CDR3. The V gene is TRBV15, the J gene TRBJ1-1; D ambiguous. The CDR3 length is 14 residues. Germline-derived CDR1 and CDR2 are LNHNV and YYDKDF (reference sequence). CDR3 loop: CATAGHLMNTEAFF. DNA for the CDR3: TGTGCCACCGCTGGGCACCTAATGAACACTGAGGCTTTCTTT.

The V and J genes are TRBV7-3 and TRBJ2-5; D remains ambiguous. The CDR3 totals 11 residues. V dropped 3 bases and J dropped 5 bases, with 4 bases sitting between them. Germline values: CDR1 SGHTA, CDR2 FQGTGA. In DNA form, the CDR3 reads TGTGCCAGCAGCTTTCGGGAGACCCAGTACTTC. Residues: CASSFRETQYF.

This chain uses TRBV5-8 with TRBJ1-4, with 8 bases that match TRBD1. The CDR3 contains 14 residues. Germline values: CDR1 SGHTS, CDR2 YDEGEE. After removal of 4 bases from V and 7 bases from J, the junction contained 6 bases not matched to a gene. The DNA of the CDR3 is TGTGCCAGCAGCCCGACAGGGGTGGTTGAAAAACTGTTTTTT. It specifies CASSPTGVVEKLFF.

The chain has TRBV7-9 and TRBJ2-1, with a tentative D call TRBD2 (6 bases). CDR3 length: 11 residues. Trimming left V 5 bases short and J 15 bases short, with 14 bases between. Germline V gives CDR1 SEHNR, CDR2 FQNEAQ (reference sequence). CDR3 DNA sequence: TGTGCCAGCAGCCCGGGACTCGTGCGGTTCTTC. Its protein product is CASSPGLVRFF.

The J gene is TRBJ2-5, the V gene TRBV2; the D gene is possibly TRBD2 (5 bases). The CDR3 covers 16 residues. Trimming stripped 1 base from V and 2 bases from J, with 14 bases between. CDR1 is SNHLY, CDR2 FYNNEI, per germline. CDR3 in amino acids: CASSEVASRDQETQYF. Here the CDR3 DNA reads TGTGCCAGCAGTGAAGTGGCTAGCCGAGATCAAGAGACCCAGTACTTC.

J is TRBJ1-2 and V is TRBV6-5; 9 bases are a match to TRBD1. V was pared by 5 bases and J by 7 bases, with 11 bases of the junction left unmatched. CDR3 length: 15 residues. Germline values: CDR1 MNHEY, CDR2 SVGAGI. The CDR3 loop reads CASSTRTTGGGGYTF. CDR3 sequence (DNA): TGTGCCAGCAGTACCAGGACGACAGGGGGGGGTGGCTACACCTTC.

The chain has TRBV5-1 and TRBJ2-3, with 9 bases fitting TRBD1. The germline V gene encodes CDR1 SGHRS and CDR2 YFSETQ. V was pared by 3 bases and J by 2 bases, with 7 bases of the junction left unmatched. The CDR3 is made up of 16 amino acids. The CDR3 coding sequence is TGCGCCAGCAGCTCCGGGACAGGGCTCCCCACAGATACGCAGTATTTT. Amino acid sequence: CASSSGTGLPTDTQYF.

The V and J genes are TRBV5-1 and TRBJ1-2, with 12 bases identical to TRBD1. The V gene end was trimmed by 0 bases and the J gene end by 5 bases; junction bases not matched to a gene: 11. The CDR3 runs 18 residues. Germline CDR1 and CDR2: SGHRS and YFSETQ. This CDR3 reads CASSLAPGQGASEYGYTF. The CDR3 coding sequence is TGCGCCAGCAGCTTGGCACCGGGACAGGGGGCTTCAGAGTATGGCTACACCTTC.

The J gene is TRBJ2-5, the V gene TRBV4-1, with TRBD2 as a possible D gene (5 bases). CDR1 and CDR2 (germline): MGHRA, YSYEKL. V lost 1 base, J lost 2 bases, and 14 bases lay in between. The CDR3 has 16 residues. This CDR3 reads CASSQGSGSEQETQYF. In nucleotides, the CDR3 is TGCGCCAGCAGCCAAGGCTCGGGGAGCGAGCAAGAGACCCAGTACTTC.

This clone was picked up a small number of times. The chain joins TRBV10-3 to TRBJ2-7, with D uncertain. CDR1 and CDR2 (germline): ENHRY, SYGVKD. The CDR3 is 13 residues long. V was clipped by 5 bases and J by 0 bases, with 8 bases between them. CDR3 protein: CAISPEISYEQYF. CDR3 nucleotides: TGTGCCATCAGTCCCGAGATCTCCTACGAGCAGTACTTC.